This T cell receptor beta chain stems from a study of cytotoxic CD8 clonotypes in ibrutinib-treated CLL. At the level of the study: Patients: fewer than 12 relapsed/refractory, some 16 treatment-naive, under 18 IGHV unmutated.

Libraries were prepared by immunoSEQ multiplex PCR; TCRdb keeps only in-frame clonotypes and omits some of them. This table has around 300,000 clones, around four fifths appearing once. Findings of the study overall: Clonality correlated strongly with circulating CD8+ T cells and exceeded age-matched healthy donors at baseline. Clonality went higher at ibrutinib response and then dropped back toward baseline at progression.

As to this clone: Its antigen is still unknown.

This clonotype was obtained from a human donor with chronic lymphocytic leukemia. The specimen comprised PBMCs, sampled before ibrutinib treatment.

This CDR3 is CATTNPGGNYGYTF. In DNA, the CDR3 is TGTGCCACCACAAATCCTGGGGGGAACTATGGCTACACCTTC. The chain carries TRBV2 and TRBJ1-2; possibly TRBD1 for D (5 bases). There are 14 residues in the CDR3. V was shortened by 10 bases and J by 2 bases, with 17 bases between the two germline ends. Germline V gene sequence: CDR1 SNHLY, CDR2 FYNNEI.